This TCR beta chain was observed in a study of naive and memory T cell subsets. Both TRBC1 and TRBC2 were covered by a beta constant-region primer of two equimolar oligonucleotides. Ligated cDNA was amplified by four rounds of PCR with nested alpha and beta constant-region primers and SP2. TCRdb re-called the UMI-ligation and nested PCR reads with MiXCR, one entry per CDR3 protein. The sample contains just over 80,000 distinct CDR3 sequences, roughly 9.3% of which appear only once. The germline gives CDR1 MGHRA, CDR2 YSYEKL. This CDR3 has 15 amino acids. Between the trimmed V and J ends, which lost 1 base and 5 bases, there was a span of 14 bases. This clonotype was counted a few times.

The rearrangement joins TRBV4-1 to TRBJ2-5, with a weak D call TRBD2 (5 bases). Sequencing used naive CD8+ T cells from blood. The clonotype comes from a human donor in good health. In DNA form, the CDR3 reads TGCGCCAGCAGCCAAGTGATGAGGGAAGGGGAGACCCAGTACTTC. It yields the protein CASSQVMREGETQYF.